Below, 11 T cell receptor beta chains from the same sample are listed, as sequenced in a study of prognosis after radiotherapy for stage I lung cancer. Genomic DNA yielded TCR beta CDR3, amplified by two-round multiplex PCR. The authors ran first-round PCR with primers specific to each TRBV and TRBJ gene. TCRdb reprocessed the multiplex PCR reads with MiXCR, giving one entry per CDR3 protein. The sample contains 51,000 or so distinct CDR3 sequences, over 30% of which appear only once. Here the sequenced sample was PBMCs, taken before or after stereotactic body radiation therapy (not recorded which). These receptors all stem from a donor over 45 with non-small cell lung cancer.

To note about this clonotype: A single base separates this from a much larger clone, so it may be a read error. The rearrangement links TRBV27 to TRBJ2-7, with no clear D. Germline V CDR1 and CDR2: MNHEY, SMNVEV (reference sequence). The CDR3 spans 15 residues. The CDR3 protein is CAGSAPRWVGYEQYF. The CDR3 region has the DNA TGTGCCGGCAGTGCACCACGTTGGGTCGGATACGAGCAGTACTTC.

This clonotype was counted many times. CDR3 amino acids: CMWQGSTEAFF. DNA for the CDR3: TGTATGTGGCAGGGTAGTACTGAAGCTTTCTTT. This chain connects TRBV30 to TRBJ1-1; D may be TRBD1 (5 bases). This CDR3 has 11 residues. Germline V CDR1 and CDR2: GTSNPN, SVGIG (reference sequence).

This clonotype occurred many times. The CDR3 region has the DNA TGTGCCACCAGTGATTCCGCGGGACAGCTCTATGGCTACACCTTC. As protein: CATSDSAGQLYGYTF. This chain joins TRBV24-1 and TRBJ1-2; TRBD1 agrees at 7 bases. There are 15 residues in the CDR3. Unmatched junction bases numbered 6, after V lost 2 bases and J lost 4 bases. CDR1 and CDR2 (germline): KGHDR, SFDVKD.

On this clonotype: Compared with germline, one end of the junction differs, possibly owing to a read error. The chain combines TRBV5-5 with TRBJ2-7; possibly TRBD1 for D (5 bases). This CDR3 spans 15 amino acids. The germline gives CDR1 SGHKS, CDR2 YYEKEE (reference sequence). CDR3 sequence: CDSRKGALATYEQYF. As DNA, the CDR3 is TGTGACAGCAGAAAAGGGGCACTTGCTACCTACGAGCAGTACTTC.

This clonotype was detected ten times or more. V and J are TRBV30 and TRBJ2-5; 7 bases map to TRBD2. V gave up 5 bases and J gave up 7 bases; unmatched junction bases: 4. The V gene's germline CDR1 is GTSNPN and CDR2 SVGIG (reference sequence). The CDR3 sequence is 11 residues long. The CDR3 here is CAWAGRVTQYF. CDR3 coding DNA: TGTGCCTGGGCGGGGAGGGTGACCCAGTACTTC.

About this clonotype: A read error is possible here, since a much larger clone lies one base away. The chain is built from TRBV29-1 and TRBJ1-5; a weak D match, TRBD1 (5 bases). Germline V gene sequence: CDR1 SQVTM, CDR2 ANQGSEA. This CDR3 contains 13 residues. Trimming took 4 bases from V and 2 from J, leaving 9 bases between them. CDR3 sequence (DNA): TGCAGCGTTGGGAGGGACTGCAATCAGCCCCAGCATTTT. It translates to CSVGRDCNQPQHF.

V usage is TRBV11-1 and J usage is TRBJ2-7; D is undetermined. V gave up 4 bases and J gave up 4 bases, with 14 bases separating them. This CDR3 spans 14 amino acids. From germline, CDR1 is SGHAT and CDR2 FQDESV (reference sequence). CDR3 region: CASSSNYGIYEQYF. The CDR3 region has the DNA TGTGCCAGCAGCTCAAACTACGGTATTTACGAGCAGTACTTC. Supplemented by reference TRBV11-1 and TRBJ2-7, the full variable domain reads EAEVAQSPRYKITEKSQAVAFWCDPISGHATLYWYRQILGQGPELLVQFQDESVVDDSQLPKDRFSAERLKGVDSTLKIQPAELGDSAMYLCASSSNYGIYEQYFGPGTRLTVT.

This clonotype was seen at least ten times. The chain recombines TRBV30 with TRBJ1-6; D unresolved. Germline CDR1 GTSNPN, CDR2 SVGIG (reference sequence). The CDR3 is 13 residues long. Trimming took 2 bases from V and 10 from J, leaving 12 bases between them. CDR3 residues: CAWSWLGPSPLHF. The CDR3 nucleotides read TGTGCCTGGAGTTGGCTAGGCCCCTCACCCCTCCACTTT.

As to this clonotype: A far bigger clonotype differs at one base, so this is likely a read error. This chain connects TRBV6-4 to TRBJ1-1; D is ambiguous. The CDR3 length is 13 residues. Looked up from germline, CDR1 is MRHNA and CDR2 is SNTAGT. This CDR3 is CDSSYEAYTEAFF. CDR3 in DNA: TGTGACAGCAGTTATGAAGCGTACACTGAAGCTTTCTTT.

As concerns this clonotype: A much larger clone is a single base away; this may be a read error. The gene calls are TRBV6-2 or TRBV6-3 and TRBJ1-2; 12 nucleotides line up with TRBD1. The V gene end was trimmed by 3 bases and the J gene end by 8 bases; junction bases not matched to a gene: 7. Germline values: CDR1 MNHEY, CDR2 SVGEGT. The CDR3 loop spans 15 amino acids. The DNA of the CDR3 is TGTGCCAGCAGTTATCCCGGGACAGGGGGCAGGGGCTACACCTTC. Protein sequence: CASSYPGTGGRGYTF.

This clonotype was found many times. This chain links TRBV6-1 with TRBJ2-5, with D possibly being TRBD2 (5 bases). Trimming left V 7 bases short and J 2 bases short, with 14 bases between. Germline V gene lookup returns CDR1 MNHNS and CDR2 SASEGT. There are 14 residues in the CDR3. This chain's CDR3 is CASKRPSGQETQYF. CDR3 coding DNA: TGTGCCAGCAAACGACCCTCGGGGCAAGAGACCCAGTACTTC.